This T cell receptor (beta chain) was obtained from a study of blood T cell repertoires in COVID-19 (dated by TCRdb to 2020 to 2021). Background on the whole study: Samples covering the acute and convalescent phases of COVID-19 were provided by collaborators in the United States, Italy and Spain. The dataset comprised deeply sampled blood TCRbeta repertoires from subjects exposed to, actively infected with, or recovered from COVID-19. The samples were drawn from the first 160 participants of the ongoing ImmuneRACE study and from 1,254 subjects provided by 6 global collaborators. The repertoires were made available in a free public database intended to serve as a resource for research on the immune response to SARS-CoV-2. Where available, HLA class I and class II types were taken from metadata supplied by the sample provider and were not determined by assay-based typing. The prospective study material was composed of cDNA or gDNA derived from T cells, B-cell-depleted T cells, or PBMCs. A de-identified subject ID, COVID-19 status, age in years and sex were almost always included in the sample metadata.

What the authors observed across the whole study: The amount of clinical and demographic metadata varied by source and participant and was provided uncurated.

TCRbeta CDR3 regions were amplified from genomic DNA using the immunoSEQ Assay, a bias-controlled multiplex PCR. The paper's data handling went like this. The number of nucleated cells in each sample was estimated from the amplification of reference gene primers within the assay. Sequence reads were collapsed and filtered to measure the absolute abundance of every unique TCRbeta CDR3 rearrangement. For each sample, productive Simpson clonality was calculated as the square root of Simpson's diversity index over productive rearrangements. What TCRdb holds here is the immuneACCESS table cut down to in-frame rearrangements. Part of the clones is not present; checked against another copy, under half of the missing clones reflect an unresolved V gene, and the others are unexplained. V, J and clone size derive from that table, while D and trimming were established from the DNA sequence. The sample table lists roughly 65,000 clones, about 86% of them with a count of one. The ten largest clones capture approximately 3.7% of the sample.

Collaborating institutions collected whole blood in K2EDTA tubes following their own protocols. For TCRbeta analysis, collaborators shipped samples as frozen whole blood, isolated PBMCs, or DNA extracted from either of those sample types. Turning to this clone: Its antigen has not been determined. The sample holds no much larger clone one base away, and base qualities are not on file.

The clonotype originates from a man aged 45 to 65 with acute or convalescent COVID-19. The specimen sequenced was peripheral blood.

The DNA is TGTGCCAGCAGCCAAGATTCGACTAGCGGGAGGTTCAATGAGCAGTTCTTC. It encodes CASSQDSTSGRFNEQFF. The sequence links TRBV3-1 (or the pseudogene TRBV3-2) to TRBJ2-1, with 13 central nucleotides matching TRBD2. Trimming accounts for 0 bases at V and 6 bases at J, while the number of junction bases matched to no gene is 5. CDR1 and CDR2 are drawn from the germline V gene (reference sequence): LGHDT, YNNKEL. The CDR3, cysteine through phenylalanine, is 17 amino acids long. The entry retains the CDR3 DNA only, 51 bases that are in frame from base 1.